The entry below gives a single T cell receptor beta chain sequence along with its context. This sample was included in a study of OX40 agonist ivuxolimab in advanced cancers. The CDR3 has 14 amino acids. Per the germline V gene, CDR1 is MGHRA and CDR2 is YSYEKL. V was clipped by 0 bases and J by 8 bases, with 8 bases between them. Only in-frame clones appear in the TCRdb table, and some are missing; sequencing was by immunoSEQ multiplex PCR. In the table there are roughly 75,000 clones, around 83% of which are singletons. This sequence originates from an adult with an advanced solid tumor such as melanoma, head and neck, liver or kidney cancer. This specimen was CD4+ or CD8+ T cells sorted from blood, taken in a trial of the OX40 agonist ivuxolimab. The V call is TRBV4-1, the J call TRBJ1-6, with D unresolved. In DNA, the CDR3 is TGCGCCAGCAGCCAAGATCCGACCGATTCACCCCTCCACTTT. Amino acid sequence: CASSQDPTDSPLHF.